This T cell receptor (beta chain) originates from a study of cytomegalovirus exposure and HLA in healthy donors. This clone was counted a few times. Its antigen is not known. Broader study findings: Several of the most significant clusters appeared, in a later analysis, to be linked to common viral pathogens. One variant, a missense change in DCLRE1C, was linked in a later analysis to TCR beta V- and J-gene trimming.

A multiplex PCR was run with 60 Vbeta primers and 13 Jbeta primers. Using immunoSEQ multiplex PCR, the repertoire was profiled, and TCRdb retains in-frame clones only, with some absent. This table has roughly 200,000 clones, about 80% appearing once. The V segment lost 4 bases and the J segment 4 bases; nucleotides outside the gene matches: 11. The CDR3 is made up of 17 amino acids. CDR1 is SGHRS, CDR2 YFSETQ, per germline. The TCR comes from a boy aged 10-17 years in good health and CMV-seronegative. The sample was PBMCs. The chain couples TRBV5-1 to TRBJ2-2; 9 positions match TRBD2. The CDR3: CASSPWMAGGSTGELFF. The DNA of the CDR3 is TGCGCCAGCAGCCCATGGATGGCGGGAGGGAGCACCGGGGAGCTGTTTTTT.